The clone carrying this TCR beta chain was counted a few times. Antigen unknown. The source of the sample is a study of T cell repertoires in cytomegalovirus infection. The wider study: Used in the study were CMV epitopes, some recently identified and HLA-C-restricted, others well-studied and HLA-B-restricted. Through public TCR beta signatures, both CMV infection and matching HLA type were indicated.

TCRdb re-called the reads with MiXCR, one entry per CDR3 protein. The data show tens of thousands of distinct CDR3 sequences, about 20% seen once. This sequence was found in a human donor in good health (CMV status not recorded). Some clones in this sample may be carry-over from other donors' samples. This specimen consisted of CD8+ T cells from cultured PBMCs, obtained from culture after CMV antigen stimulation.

This CDR3 is CASSSPHHRGKAFF. The CDR3 coding sequence is TGTGCCAGCAGTTCACCGCACCACAGGGGAAAAGCTTTCTTT. This chain joins TRBV12-3 or TRBV12-4 and TRBJ1-1, with 7 bases identical to TRBD1. V was pared by 4 bases and J by 9 bases, with 11 bases of the junction left unmatched. CDR3 length: 14 residues.